One and the same sample provided the 2 T cell receptor beta chains below, sequenced in a study of T cells in Graves' hyperthyroidism and ophthalmopathy. The investigators amplified TCR beta CDR3 regions from RNA transcripts. The TCR CDR3 was amplified in a first-round RT-PCR using the HTBI primer set. TCRdb passed the multiplex PCR reads through MiXCR, listing each CDR3 protein once. The table shows roughly 500,000 distinct CDR3 sequences, with less than 25% occurring only once. Input material: blood. These receptors were taken from a woman under 40 with Graves' ophthalmopathy.

In its sample, this clonotype was seen many times. V is TRBV12-3 or TRBV12-4 and J is TRBJ2-7; the D gene is possibly TRBD1 (5 bases). Trimming removed 6 bases from V and 4 bases from J, with 16 bases in between. CDR3 length equals 14 residues. The CDR3 region is CASRPPRQPYEQYF. CDR3 bases: TGTGCCAGCAGACCCCCGAGACAGCCGTACGAGCAGTACTTC.

This clonotype was counted ten times or more. Here the CDR3 DNA reads TGTGCCAGCTCACCAACCCCTAGCGGGGTAGGGACCCAGTACTTC. Residues: CASSPTPSGVGTQYF. This chain connects TRBV18 to TRBJ2-5; 9 bases line up with TRBD2. Looked up from germline, CDR1 is KGHSH and CDR2 is LQKENI. The V gene end was trimmed by 2 bases and the J gene end by 7 bases; junction bases not matched to a gene: 8. This CDR3 has 15 residues.